Each of the 29 T cell receptor beta chains below was sequenced from the same sample in a study of tumor-infiltrating lymphocytes in localized non-small cell lung cancer. Assay used: immunoSEQ multiplex PCR; TCRdb lists only in-frame clones, some missing. Among about 13,000 clones, roughly 82% were seen once, and the ten largest hold less than 20%. Specimen: lung tumor tissue. All receptors derive from a human donor with non-small cell lung cancer.

V is TRBV9 and J is TRBJ1-1; D gene uncertain. Between the trimmed V and J ends, which lost 4 bases and 7 bases, there was a span of 23 bases. The germline V gene encodes CDR1 SGDLS and CDR2 YYNGEE. This CDR3 comprises 16 residues. CDR3 nucleotides: TGTGCCAGCAGCCCGCCGGAAGGGTCCGGGTCCCATGAAGCTTTCTTT. As protein: CASSPPEGSGSHEAFF.

The V gene is TRBV6-5, the J gene TRBJ1-4; 9 positions agree with TRBD1. Germline V CDR1 and CDR2: MNHEY, SVGAGI. After removal of 6 bases from V and 5 bases from J, the junction contained 1 base not matched to a gene. The CDR3 contains 13 residues. CDR3 in amino acids: CASRGQGNEKLFF. CDR3 DNA: TGTGCCAGCAGAGGACAGGGGAATGAAAAACTGTTTTTT.

The count of this clone is one. V gene TRBV14 combines with J gene TRBJ1-3; D is perhaps TRBD1 (5 bases). The ends were cut back, 0 bases at V and 1 base at J, with 7 bases in the middle. CDR3 length: 15 amino acids. CDR1 SGHDN and CDR2 FVKESK come from the germline V gene. The chain's CDR3 is CASSQEWGSGNTIYF. As DNA, the CDR3 is TGTGCCAGCAGCCAAGAGTGGGGGTCTGGAAACACCATATATTTT.

The chain employs TRBV6-1 and TRBJ1-1; possible D gene TRBD1, 5 bases. The CDR3 length is 15 residues. CDR1 and CDR2 (germline): MNHNS, SASEGT. V shed 3 bases and J shed 2 bases, with 13 bases lying between them. Here the CDR3 reads CASSDPYTGNTEAFF. The CDR3 bases are TGTGCCAGCAGTGATCCATATACAGGTAACACTGAAGCTTTCTTT.

This clone was observed a single time. The genes are TRBV7-2 and TRBJ2-7, with 7 nucleotides matching TRBD2. Germline lookup yields CDR1 SGHTA and CDR2 FQGNSA. The CDR3 runs to 14 residues. Trimming removed 5 bases from V and 5 bases from J; junction bases left unmatched: 9. The CDR3 nucleotides are TGTGCCAGCAGCACGCGGACTAGTTCCCACGAGCAGTACTTC. Its translation is CASSTRTSSHEQYF.

This clone appeared a few times. In nucleotides, the CDR3 is TGTGCCAGCAGTGGGGTGGGAGGCGGCACAGATACGCAGTATTTT. This encodes CASSGVGGGTDTQYF. The chain uses TRBV6-1 and TRBJ2-3; D might be TRBD2 (6 bases). Per the germline V gene, CDR1 is MNHNS and CDR2 is SASEGT. CDR3 length: 15 residues. V lost 4 bases and J 1 base, leaving 12 bases between the germline ends.

V and J are TRBV27 and TRBJ2-7, with a weak D call TRBD2 (5 bases). The CDR3 runs to 13 residues. The germline gives CDR1 MNHEY, CDR2 SMNVEV (reference sequence). Trimming took 3 bases from V and 3 from J, leaving 9 bases between them. CDR3 loop: CASSLVGGYEQYF. CDR3 DNA: TGTGCCAGCAGTTTGGTAGGAGGCTACGAGCAGTACTTC.

The chain recombines TRBV28 with TRBJ2-7, with D perhaps matching TRBD2 (5 bases). CDR3 length equals 17 residues. Germline V gene data show CDR1 as MDHEN and CDR2 as SYDVKM. V was clipped by 2 bases and J by 5 bases, with 22 bases between them. CDR3 sequence: CASSLVLALRGRHEQYF. The CDR3 DNA reads as TGTGCCAGCAGTTTAGTCCTAGCCCTACGAGGTAGACACGAGCAGTACTTC.

This CDR3 is CASRLDRGKLFF. The DNA of the CDR3 is TGCGCCAGCAGGCTCGATAGGGGTAAACTGTTTTTT. The chain has TRBV5-1 and TRBJ1-4, with a possible D match to TRBD1 (5 bases). This CDR3 is 12 amino acids long. V was clipped by 5 bases and J by 11 bases, with 13 bases between them. Germline assignment: CDR1 SGHRS and CDR2 YFSETQ.

This clone was observed once. The chain uses TRBV9 and TRBJ2-5; TRBD1 matches 9 bases. This CDR3 comprises 15 residues. V lost 0 bases to trimming and J lost 4 bases; unmatched junction nucleotides: 4. Germline V gene sequence: CDR1 SGDLS, CDR2 YYNGEE. The CDR3 region is CASSVGTGGIETQYF. The CDR3 DNA reads TGTGCCAGCAGCGTAGGTACAGGGGGCATAGAGACCCAGTACTTC.

V gene TRBV29-1 combines with J gene TRBJ2-2; tentative D call: TRBD2 (6 bases). Looked up from germline, CDR1 is SQVTM and CDR2 is ANQGSEA. The CDR3 is 14 residues long. Trimming removed 5 bases from V and 0 bases from J, with 10 bases in between. The chain's CDR3 is CSVLTRSNTGELFF. The CDR3 bases are TGCAGCGTTCTGACTAGGTCGAACACCGGGGAGCTGTTTTTT.

V gene TRBV7-9 combines with J gene TRBJ1-4, with no clear D. Trimming removed 5 bases from V and 8 bases from J, with 18 bases in between. This CDR3 region has 15 residues. Germline loops: CDR1 SEHNR, CDR2 FQNEAQ (reference sequence). DNA of the CDR3: TGTGCCAGCAGCCATGGCTCAGTGGAGGAGGAAAAACTGTTTTTT. The encoded protein is CASSHGSVEEEKLFF.

The DNA for the CDR3 is TGTGCCAGCAGTTTACAGGGGGGAGATACGCAGTATTTT. Translating gives CASSLQGGDTQYF. V usage is TRBV25-1 and J usage is TRBJ2-3; 8 bases fit TRBD1. Germline lookup yields CDR1 MGHDK and CDR2 SYGVNS. CDR3 length equals 13 residues. The ends lost 5 bases at V and 5 bases at J; junction bases unmatched: 3.

The table lists this clone with a count of one. The V gene is TRBV5-1, the J gene TRBJ2-3; 13 bases match TRBD2. The CDR3 has 17 residues. Germline CDR1 reads SGHRS; CDR2 reads YFSETQ. Trimming removed 4 bases from V and 4 bases from J; junction bases left unmatched: 9. CDR3 amino acids: CASSETSGGAGADTQYF. In nucleotides, the CDR3 is TGCGCCAGCAGCGAAACTAGCGGGGGGGCTGGTGCAGATACGCAGTATTTT.

This clone appeared a single time. The chain is built from TRBV14 and TRBJ2-5; D is unresolved. Trimming shortened V by 0 bases and J by 5 bases, and 19 bases separated the two germline ends. Germline lookup yields CDR1 SGHDN and CDR2 FVKESK. The CDR3 extends over 17 amino acids. The CDR3 spells CASSQDLIGRALETQYF. The CDR3 nucleotides read TGTGCCAGCAGCCAAGACCTTATCGGACGGGCCCTGGAGACCCAGTACTTC.

The V gene is TRBV9, the J gene TRBJ2-3; D remains unclear. Looked up from germline, CDR1 is SGDLS and CDR2 is YYNGEE. Trimming left V 1 base short and J 5 bases short, with 8 bases between. The CDR3 is 13 residues long. The DNA of the CDR3 is TGTGCCAGCAGCGTAACAGTGAGAGATACGCAGTATTTT. Translation: CASSVTVRDTQYF.

This chain connects TRBV7-6 to TRBJ2-7; TRBD1 matches at 8 bases. CDR1 SGHVS and CDR2 FNYEAQ come from the germline V gene. Trimming at V came to 2 bases and at J to 1 base, leaving 4 bases not matched to a gene. This CDR3 contains 15 residues. CDR3 coding DNA: TGTGCCAGCAGCTTAACAGGGGGATCATCCTACGAGCAGTACTTC. The encoded protein is CASSLTGGSSYEQYF.

This clone was seen a few times. The rearrangement joins TRBV9 to TRBJ1-2; 7 nucleotides agree with TRBD1. Unmatched junction bases numbered 7, after V lost 1 base and J lost 4 bases. CDR3 length equals 15 residues. Germline-derived CDR1 and CDR2 are SGDLS and YYNGEE. The CDR3 reads CASSVQLQGPYGYTF. The CDR3 bases are TGTGCCAGCAGCGTACAGTTACAGGGGCCCTATGGCTACACCTTC.

The J gene is TRBJ2-1, the V gene TRBV6-6, with D perhaps assigned TRBD1 or TRBD2 (5 bases each). The CDR3 loop spans 15 amino acids. The V and J ends lost 3 bases and 7 bases respectively, with 16 bases between them. Germline CDR1 reads MNHNY; CDR2 reads SVGAGI (reference sequence). CDR3 in DNA: TGTGCCAGCAGTTATGGGGGACGGGCAGGTAATGAGCAGTTCTTC. As protein: CASSYGGRAGNEQFF.

This clone appeared a single time. The CDR3 is CASSRGERRAYEQYF. The CDR3 DNA reads as TGCGCCAGCAGCCGAGGGGAGCGGAGGGCGTACGAGCAGTACTTC. The V gene is TRBV5-1, the J gene TRBJ2-7, with D perhaps TRBD2 (6 bases). The CDR3 totals 15 residues. In germline, CDR1 is SGHRS, CDR2 YFSETQ. Trimming cost V 4 bases and J 4 bases, with 18 bases left between them. The full variable domain, in which reference TRBV5-1 and TRBJ2-7 provide the parts outside the CDR3, is KAGVTQTPRYLIKTRGQQVTLSCSPISGHRSVSWYQQTPGQGLQFLFEYFSETQRNKGNFPGRFSGRQFSNSRSEMNVSTLELGDSALYLCASSRGERRAYEQYFGPGTRLTVT.

V usage is TRBV6-1 and J usage is TRBJ2-7; D gene ambiguous. The CDR3 length is 17 residues. The germline V and J ends were trimmed by 1 base and 2 bases, with 18 bases remaining between them. The germline V gene has CDR1 MNHNS and CDR2 SASEGT. CDR3 DNA: TGTGCCAGCAGTGAAGGTATCCGACACGGCCAGACCTACGAGCAGTACTTC. Translating gives CASSEGIRHGQTYEQYF.

The gene calls are TRBV7-3 and TRBJ1-2; the D gene is possibly TRBD1 (5 bases). Germline CDR1 reads SGHTA; CDR2 reads FQGTGA. CDR3 length: 15 amino acids. The V gene lost 5 bases and the J gene lost 3 bases, with 16 bases spanning the gap. CDR3 region: CASSRGPSGDYGYTF. As DNA, the CDR3 is TGTGCCAGCAGCCGGGGACCCTCCGGCGACTATGGCTACACCTTC.

The chain combines TRBV27 with TRBJ1-6; D is unresolved. This CDR3 comprises 13 residues. Germline values: CDR1 MNHEY, CDR2 SMNVEV (reference sequence). Trimming took 6 bases from V and 8 from J, leaving 11 bases between them. The DNA of the CDR3 is TGTGCCAGCAGCCTCGGGAACCATTCACCCCTCCACTTT. Translation: CASSLGNHSPLHF.

J is TRBJ1-3 and V is TRBV5-6; D is ambiguous. V was cut by 5 bases and J by 3 bases, with 12 bases left in between. The germline V gene encodes CDR1 SGHDT and CDR2 YYEEEE. This CDR3 spans 14 amino acids. CDR3 sequence (DNA): TGTGCCAGCAGTTACGTGGGGTTTGGAAACACCATATATTTT. Protein product: CASSYVGFGNTIYF.

The chain carries TRBV5-6 and TRBJ2-3, with 7 bases that match TRBD2. The CDR3 has 16 amino acids. The V gene's germline CDR1 is SGHDT and CDR2 YYEEEE. V lost 2 bases to trimming and J lost 5 bases; unmatched junction nucleotides: 11. This CDR3 reads CASSFLGGGGLDTQYF. In DNA form, the CDR3 reads TGTGCCAGCAGCTTCCTAGGCGGGGGAGGGCTAGATACGCAGTATTTT.

The chain recombines TRBV20-1 with TRBJ2-3; a possible D gene is TRBD1 (5 bases). The CDR3 is 11 residues long. Germline-derived CDR1 and CDR2 are DFQATT and SNEGSKA (reference sequence). V was pared by 6 bases and J by 9 bases, with 13 bases between. CDR3 sequence reads: CSANPQGTQYF. The CDR3 DNA reads TGCAGTGCCAATCCCCAGGGAACGCAGTATTTT.

This rearrangement joins TRBV5-8 to TRBJ2-1; D not certain. This CDR3 is built from 14 residues. Trimming pared 4 bases from V and 2 bases from J, leaving 10 bases between. The germline V gene has CDR1 SGHTS and CDR2 YDEGEE. The CDR3 DNA follows: TGTGCCAGCAGCAGGCGGTGGGCCTACAATGAGCAGTTCTTC. Amino acid sequence: CASSRRWAYNEQFF.

The chain links TRBV30 to TRBJ1-2; 7 bases align to TRBD1. Germline trimming cut 3 bases from V and 6 bases from J; bases unmatched to any gene: 7. The CDR3 has 13 residues. Germline lookup yields CDR1 GTSNPN and CDR2 SVGIG (reference sequence). DNA of the CDR3: TGTGCCTGGAGGGGACAGATGCAGGATGGCTACACCTTC. Its translation is CAWRGQMQDGYTF. Drawing the rest from reference TRBV30 and TRBJ1-2, the complete variable domain is SQTIHQWPATLVQPVGSPLSLECTVEGTSNPNLYWYRQAAGRGLQLLFYSVGIGQISSEVPQNLSASRPQDRQFILSSKKLLLSDSGFYLCAWRGQMQDGYTFGSGTRLTVV.

Turning to this clone: In the same sample, other DNA sequences code for this CDR3. V and J are TRBV5-6 and TRBJ2-1; 13 bases match TRBD2. CDR3 length: 16 residues. Germline assignment: CDR1 SGHDT and CDR2 YYEEEE. V trimming: 3 bases; J trimming: 0 bases; junction bases outside the gene matches: 0. The CDR3 DNA reads as TGTGCCAGCAGCTGGACTAGCGGGAGCTCCTACAATGAGCAGTTCTTC. As protein: CASSWTSGSSYNEQFF.